Each of the 14 T cell receptor beta chains below was sequenced from the same sample in a study of blood T cells in healthy people across ages (dated by TCRdb to about 2015). Library method: 5' RACE. The reads were generated on an Illumina HiSeq 2500. A second PCR of about 6 to 11 cycles was performed with a sample-barcoded 5' primer and a J-beta primer mix. The raw public reads went through TCRdb reprocessing: fastp at Q25, MiXCR clone calling, in-frame beta chains kept. Under each unique CDR3 protein, matching rows form one entry showing the most common genes and DNA. Across this sample there are hundreds of thousands of distinct CDR3 sequences, with 20% to 25% seen only once. The top ten constitute under 10% of the sample. The data were also submitted as part of a second study, on T cells of mothers and their children.

Material for sequencing was blood. These receptors were obtained from a boy younger than 18 in good health.

This chain links TRBV7-9 with TRBJ1-2; no definite D call. CDR1 and CDR2 from the germline V gene are SEHNR and FQNEAQ (reference sequence). V dropped 4 bases and J dropped 0 bases, with 15 bases sitting between them. The CDR3 has 16 residues. The chain's CDR3 is CASSSPVLTSNYGYTF. In DNA form, the CDR3 reads TGTGCCAGCAGCTCCCCCGTTCTAACCTCTAACTATGGCTACACCTTC.

The V gene is TRBV5-1, the J gene TRBJ2-5; 8 bases map to TRBD1. The DNA end is more similar to TRBJ2-7, so the J call may be wrong. CDR1 and CDR2 from the germline V gene are SGHRS and YFSETQ. CDR3 size: 14 residues. CDR3 loop: CASSVQGGDYEQYF. In nucleotides, the CDR3 is TGCGCCAGCAGCGTACAGGGGGGAGACTACGAGCAGTACTTC.

The rearrangement links TRBV6-6 to TRBJ2-7, with TRBD1 matching over 9 bases. The CDR3 runs to 14 residues. The V gene end was trimmed by 5 bases and the J gene end by 5 bases; junction bases not matched to a gene: 7. Germline V gene sequence: CDR1 MNHNY, CDR2 SVGAGI (reference sequence). The CDR3 loop reads CASSPGTGIHEQYF. For the CDR3, the DNA is TGTGCCAGCAGTCCCGGGACAGGGATTCACGAGCAGTACTTC.

As for this clonotype: The junction and the germline gene differ at one end; a read error may be behind it. This chain joins TRBV9 and TRBJ2-3, with 7 positions matching TRBD2. This CDR3 comprises 12 residues. Germline assignment: CDR1 SGDLS and CDR2 YYNGEE. The DNA of the CDR3 is TGTGCCAGCAGCGGGCTAGGACTAGACACGCATTTT. Its translation is CASSGLGLDTHF. Filled out from reference TRBV9 and TRBJ2-3, the complete variable domain reads DSGVTQTPKHLITATGQRVTLRCSPRSGDLSVYWYQQSLDQGLQFLIQYYNGEERAKGNILERFSAQQFPDLHSELNLSSLELGDSALYFCASSGLGLDTHFGPGTRLTVL.

V usage is TRBV28 and J usage is TRBJ2-3, with 7 bases matching TRBD2. V lost 3 bases and J lost 6; bases outside the gene matches: 6. The CDR3 runs 14 residues. CDR1 MDHEN and CDR2 SYDVKM come from the germline V gene. CDR3 coding DNA: TGTGCCAGCAGTTTGGGAGGGGACCGGGATACGCAGTATTTT. Protein sequence: CASSLGGDRDTQYF.

J is TRBJ2-5 and V is TRBV28, with TRBD1 matching 8 bases. The J call may not be correct, given that the DNA end is closer to TRBJ2-7. The CDR3 loop spans 15 amino acids. Per the germline V gene, CDR1 is MDHEN and CDR2 is SYDVKM. The CDR3 reads CASSGPGQAAYEQYF. DNA of the CDR3: TGTGCCAGCAGTGGACCGGGACAGGCGGCCTACGAGCAGTACTTC.

This clonotype was seen a handful of times. V gene TRBV4-3 combines with J gene TRBJ2-1; 7 nucleotides align to TRBD2. Germline trimming cut 1 base from V and 7 bases from J; bases unmatched to any gene: 7. Per the germline V gene, CDR1 is LGHNA and CDR2 is YSLEER. The CDR3 runs 15 residues. The chain's CDR3 is CASSQGRGLRNEQFF. The CDR3 bases are TGCGCCAGCAGCCAAGGGCGGGGGTTGCGAAATGAGCAGTTCTTC.

This clonotype was seen at least ten times. The V call is TRBV11-2, the J call TRBJ2-1; no definite D call. The CDR3 covers 13 residues. The ends were cut back, 5 bases at V and 0 bases at J, with 5 bases in the middle. From germline, CDR1 is SGHAT and CDR2 FQNNGV. The CDR3 coding sequence is TGTGCCAGCAGCCGGAGCTCCTACAATGAGCAGTTCTTC. This gives the protein CASSRSSYNEQFF.

This clonotype was recorded a few times. This chain uses TRBV4-1 with TRBJ2-2, with 11 bases lining up with TRBD1. Losses at the gene ends were 4 bases for V and 7 bases for J; bases not matched to a gene: 8. CDR1 MGHRA and CDR2 YSYEKL come from the germline V gene. The CDR3 sequence is 16 residues long. The CDR3 DNA reads as TGCGCCAGCAGCCCGGGACAGGGGGTCGGAATCGGGGAGCTGTTTTTT. Protein product: CASSPGQGVGIGELFF.

The chain joins TRBV6-5 to TRBJ2-7; 7 bases are shared with TRBD1. Germline V gives CDR1 MNHEY, CDR2 SVGAGI. Losses at the gene ends were 7 bases for V and 3 bases for J; bases not matched to a gene: 9. The CDR3 consists of 14 residues. CDR3 region: CASKATGTVYEQYF. DNA of the CDR3: TGTGCCAGCAAAGCGACCGGGACAGTCTACGAGCAGTACTTC.

The chain uses TRBV28 and TRBJ2-7; TRBD1 aligns across 9 bases. The V segment lost 6 bases and the J segment 3 bases; nucleotides outside the gene matches: 9. The CDR3 has 15 residues. The V gene's germline CDR1 is MDHEN and CDR2 SYDVKM. CDR3 nucleotides: TGTGCCAGCAGCGGGACAGGGATCTACGGCTACGAGCAGTACTTC. This translates into CASSGTGIYGYEQYF.

V usage is TRBV6-2 or TRBV6-3 and J usage is TRBJ2-4, with 11 positions matching TRBD2. CDR3 length: 17 amino acids. Germline V gene data show CDR1 as MNHEY and CDR2 as SVGEGT. V was pared by 4 bases and J by 1 base, with 6 bases of the junction left unmatched. CDR3 DNA sequence: TGTGCCAGCAGTTTGGCTAGCGGGGGGATGGCCAAAAACATTCAGTACTTC. Translating gives CASSLASGGMAKNIQYF.

The chain combines TRBV20-1 with TRBJ2-7; tentatively, D is TRBD1 (5 bases). The CDR3 sequence is 13 residues long. Trimming took off 3 bases at V and 5 bases at J, with 14 bases between the two ends. Germline lookup yields CDR1 DFQATT and CDR2 SNEGSKA (reference sequence). The CDR3 protein is CSASDGPGNEQYF. The CDR3 DNA reads as TGCAGTGCTAGTGATGGTCCAGGGAACGAGCAGTACTTC.

This clonotype was seen more than once but under ten times. This rearrangement joins TRBV6-5 to TRBJ1-6, with 8 nucleotides matching TRBD1. J was trimmed by 6 bases and V by 5 bases; bases with no gene match: 3. From germline, CDR1 is MNHEY and CDR2 SVGAGI. This CDR3 is built from 14 residues. The CDR3 loop reads CASSRQGFNSPLHF. DNA for the CDR3: TGTGCCAGCAGTCGACAGGGGTTTAATTCACCCCTCCACTTT.